One and the same sample provided the 20 T cell receptor beta chains below, sequenced in a study of cytomegalovirus exposure and HLA in healthy donors. TCRdb's table, derived via immunoSEQ multiplex PCR, lists solely in-frame clones and lacks some. Here the sample spans roughly 120,000 clones, just under 95% being singletons. The specimen was PBMCs. These receptors all come from a woman between 18 and 29 years old in good health and CMV-seronegative.

The gene calls are TRBV27 and TRBJ1-5, with 8 positions matching TRBD1. J lost 3 bases, V lost 4 bases, and 8 bases had no gene match. The CDR3 is 16 amino acids. From germline, CDR1 is MNHEY and CDR2 SMNVEV (reference sequence). The CDR3 is CASSSTRDRYNQPQHF. For the CDR3, the DNA is TGTGCCAGCAGTTCGACCCGGGACAGGTACAATCAGCCCCAGCATTTT.

The chain has TRBV19 and TRBJ1-2; unclear D gene. Germline V gene data show CDR1 as LNHDA and CDR2 as SQIVND (reference sequence). This CDR3 comprises 12 residues. V shed 6 bases and J shed 3 bases, with 8 bases lying between them. The DNA for the CDR3 is TGTGCCAGTAGGTGGGAGGACTATGGCTACACCTTC. Its protein product is CASRWEDYGYTF.

This chain joins TRBV7-9 and TRBJ2-7; D may be TRBD1 (6 bases). Germline V gene lookup returns CDR1 SEHNR and CDR2 FQNEAQ (reference sequence). Trimming left V 5 bases short and J 4 bases short, with 18 bases between. The CDR3 runs 15 residues. The CDR3 coding sequence is TGTGCCAGCAGCCCCCAGGGTAGGGGGTGGTACGAGCAGTACTTC. Translated, it gives CASSPQGRGWYEQYF. The variable domain in full, completed from reference TRBV7-9 and TRBJ2-7, reads DTGVSQNPRHKITKRGQNVTFRCDPISEHNRLYWYRQTLGQGPEFLTYFQNEAQLEKSRLLSDRFSAERPKGSFSTLEIQRTEQGDSAMYLCASSPQGRGWYEQYFGPGTRLTVT.

The rearrangement links TRBV9 to TRBJ2-2, with D perhaps TRBD2 (6 bases). The CDR3 loop spans 16 amino acids. Trimming shortened V by 4 bases and J by 2 bases, and 15 bases separated the two germline ends. Germline V gene lookup returns CDR1 SGDLS and CDR2 YYNGEE. As DNA, the CDR3 is TGTGCCAGCAGCTTTAGCGGCCACCCAAACACCGGGGAGCTGTTTTTT. As protein: CASSFSGHPNTGELFF.

J is TRBJ1-1 and V is TRBV4-1, with a weak D call TRBD1 (5 bases). Germline CDR1 is MGHRA and CDR2 is YSYEKL. Trimming left V 3 bases short and J 1 base short, with 12 bases between. The CDR3 sequence is 15 residues long. Written as DNA, the CDR3 is TGCGCCAGCAGCCATCGTCAGGGTACGAACACTGAAGCTTTCTTT. Amino acid sequence: CASSHRQGTNTEAFF.

V usage is TRBV7-2 and J usage is TRBJ2-7; D is possibly TRBD1 (5 bases). The CDR3 loop spans 16 amino acids. Per the germline V gene, CDR1 is SGHTA and CDR2 is FQGNSA. V was cut by 1 base and J by 2 bases, with 15 bases left in between. CDR3 nucleotides: TGTGCCAGCAGCTTAGGGTTGGACACAGGAGCCTACGAGCAGTACTTC. Encoded protein: CASSLGLDTGAYEQYF.

The chain recombines TRBV2 with TRBJ2-7, with D possibly being TRBD1 (6 bases). The CDR3 loop spans 16 amino acids. The germline gives CDR1 SNHLY, CDR2 FYNNEI. Trimming took 4 bases from V and 4 from J, leaving 20 bases between them. CDR3 sequence: CASSGDIARGRYEQYF. The DNA of the CDR3 is TGTGCCAGCAGTGGGGACATAGCGCGCGGTCGGTACGAGCAGTACTTC.

The chain combines TRBV28 with TRBJ2-5; D perhaps matches TRBD2 (5 bases). Trimming took 3 bases from V and 5 from J, leaving 10 bases between them. This CDR3 is 13 amino acids long. CDR1 MDHEN and CDR2 SYDVKM come from the germline V gene. CDR3 amino acids: CASSFLTGETQYF. For the CDR3, the DNA is TGTGCCAGCAGTTTCTTGACGGGGGAGACCCAGTACTTC.

The gene calls are TRBV2 and TRBJ2-6; TRBD1 matches at 8 bases. This CDR3 has 14 residues. Germline CDR1 and CDR2: SNHLY and FYNNEI. Unmatched junction bases numbered 1, after V lost 8 bases and J lost 1 base. CDR3 amino acids: CASDRGSGANVLTF. The CDR3 region has the DNA TGTGCCAGCGACAGGGGTTCTGGGGCCAACGTCCTGACTTTC.

The rearrangement uses TRBV28 and TRBJ1-4; D uncertain. V was trimmed by 3 bases and J by 5 bases, leaving 22 bases between them. The CDR3 contains 18 residues. Germline V gene data show CDR1 as MDHEN and CDR2 as SYDVKM. The CDR3 region is CASSFPSPLVRGNEKLFF. Here the CDR3 DNA reads TGTGCCAGCAGTTTCCCCAGCCCATTGGTCCGGGGAAATGAAAAACTGTTTTTT.

The genes are TRBV7-9 and TRBJ2-1; a weak D match, TRBD1 (6 bases). CDR3 length equals 15 residues. The V gene lost 7 bases and the J gene lost 1 base, with 14 bases spanning the gap. Per germline, CDR1 SEHNR and CDR2 FQNEAQ (reference sequence). The CDR3, as DNA: TGTGCCAGCATCCCACAGGGACGGTCCTACAATGAGCAGTTCTTC. Its translation: CASIPQGRSYNEQFF.

V is TRBV19 and J is TRBJ2-1; 8 positions agree with TRBD1. Germline loops: CDR1 LNHDA, CDR2 SQIVND (reference sequence). Losses at the gene ends were 6 bases for V and 4 bases for J; bases not matched to a gene: 5. This CDR3 comprises 14 residues. The CDR3 nucleotides are TGTGCCAGTAGCACCGGGACAGGATACAATGAGCAGTTCTTC. It codes for CASSTGTGYNEQFF.

The CDR3 DNA sequence: TGTGCCACCAGCAGGGACTTTAGCTATGGCTACACCTTC. Translating it yields CATSRDFSYGYTF. The chain combines TRBV15 with TRBJ1-2; no definite D call. V lost 3 bases, J lost 4 bases, and 9 bases lay in between. Germline V gives CDR1 LNHNV, CDR2 YYDKDF (reference sequence). The CDR3 length is 13 residues.

This chain connects TRBV30 to TRBJ2-5; 8 bases fit TRBD2. CDR1 and CDR2 from the germline V gene are GTSNPN and SVGIG (reference sequence). This CDR3 has 13 amino acids. Trimming at V came to 2 bases and at J to 4 bases, leaving 3 bases not matched to a gene. The CDR3 DNA sequence: TGTGCCTGGAGTACGGCGGGAGGAGAGACCCAGTACTTC. Translated: CAWSTAGGETQYF.

This clone was seen a single time. This chain joins TRBV6-1 and TRBJ2-7, with 7 bases aligning to TRBD1. Germline CDR1 reads MNHNS; CDR2 reads SASEGT. J was trimmed by 3 bases and V by 4 bases; bases with no gene match: 6. This CDR3 has 14 residues. CDR3 loop: CASSAPGTVYEQYF. CDR3 nucleotide sequence: TGTGCCAGCAGTGCCCCCGGGACAGTCTACGAGCAGTACTTC.

The V gene is TRBV5-1, the J gene TRBJ1-4, with TRBD1 matching over 8 bases. The CDR3 covers 15 residues. CDR1 is SGHRS and CDR2 is YFSETQ in the germline V gene. The J segment lost 8 bases and the V segment lost 2 bases, leaving 8 bases of the junction unmatched. CDR3 in DNA: TGCGCCAGCAGCTTAGAGACAGGGGTAGACGAAAAACTGTTTTTT. Residues: CASSLETGVDEKLFF.

The V gene is TRBV6-5, the J gene TRBJ1-2, with TRBD1 matching 7 bases. The germline CDR1 and CDR2 sequences are MNHEY and SVGAGI. This CDR3 has 15 residues. V dropped 6 bases and J dropped 2; count of bases not matched to a gene: 9. The CDR3 reads CASREKTGRNYGYTF. CDR3 DNA sequence: TGTGCCAGCAGGGAGAAGACAGGGCGGAACTATGGCTACACCTTC.

This chain joins TRBV19 and TRBJ1-5; 8 bases are shared with TRBD1. After removal of 6 bases from V and 7 bases from J, the junction contained 11 bases not matched to a gene. The CDR3 contains 15 residues. Germline CDR1 reads LNHDA; CDR2 reads SQIVND (reference sequence). Written as DNA, the CDR3 is TGTGCCAGTAGGGTGGGCAGGGGGCGTGAACAGCCCCAGCATTTT. This gives the protein CASRVGRGREQPQHF. The variable domain in full, with the rest retrieved from reference TRBV19 and TRBJ1-5, is DGGITQSPKYLFRKEGQNVTLSCEQNLNHDAMYWYRQDPGQGLRLIYYSQIVNDFQKGDIAEGYSVSREKKESFPLTVTSAQKNPTAFYLCASRVGRGREQPQHFGDGTRLSIL.

The V and J genes are TRBV27 and TRBJ2-1; 8 bases are a match to TRBD1. Germline V gene lookup returns CDR1 MNHEY and CDR2 SMNVEV (reference sequence). The trim removed 7 bases at V and 6 bases at J, leaving 8 bases unmatched. This CDR3 comprises 14 residues. The CDR3 sequence is CASTDRGKANEQFF. The CDR3 region has the DNA TGTGCCAGCACTGACAGGGGAAAAGCCAATGAGCAGTTCTTC.

Here the CDR3 DNA reads TGCGCCAGCAGTCAAAGACCCCCCCCGGGACAAAACGAGCAGTACTTC. Translation gives CASSQRPPPGQNEQYF. V gene TRBV23-1 combines with J gene TRBJ2-7, with D possibly being TRBD1 (6 bases). TRBV23-1 qualifies as an ORF whose function is uncertain. The CDR3 runs 16 residues. V dropped 2 bases and J dropped 5 bases, with 19 bases sitting between them.